The 12 T cell receptor beta chains listed next were all sequenced from one sample in a study of T-cell reconstitution after alpha-beta-depleted transplantation in children. For TCRbeta, the library was prepared with unique molecular identifiers. Using its own MiXCR run on the PCR reads, TCRdb lists one record per CDR3 protein. The table lists a few hundred thousand distinct CDR3 sequences, 20% to 30% of them singletons. This sample comprised PBMCs, mostly from graft donor cells, obtained 360 days after TCRalphabeta/CD19-depleted stem cell transplant. These receptors were taken from a female patient aged 2 to 10 who had a stem cell transplant for congenital amegakaryocytic thrombocytopenia, so the T cells may come from the graft donor.

The chain joins TRBV4-2 to TRBJ2-2; 15 positions match TRBD2. The CDR3 contains 17 residues. CDR1 is LGHNA, CDR2 YNFKEQ, per germline. J gave up 6 bases and V 5 bases, and 7 bases lay outside the gene matches. The CDR3 reads CASSTWTSGGAAGELFF. The CDR3, as DNA: TGTGCCAGCAGCACCTGGACTAGCGGGGGGGCGGCCGGGGAGCTGTTTTTT.

The chain joins TRBV20-1 to TRBJ2-5; 8 nucleotides align to TRBD1. The ends lost 6 bases at V and 5 bases at J; junction bases unmatched: 5. This CDR3 is built from 12 residues. CDR1 is DFQATT and CDR2 is SNEGSKA in the germline V gene (reference sequence). The chain's CDR3 is CSARRQGETQYF. CDR3 bases: TGCAGTGCCCGACGACAGGGGGAGACCCAGTACTTC.

The CDR3 loop reads CSVLTYEQYF. CDR3 nucleotide sequence: TGCAGCGTTCTTACCTACGAGCAGTACTTC. The chain joins TRBV29-1 to TRBJ2-7; no clear D gene. Germline values: CDR1 SQVTM, CDR2 ANQGSEA. This CDR3 is built from 10 residues. Trimming took off 5 bases at V and 2 bases at J, with 4 bases between the two ends.

This clonotype was observed a handful of times. The V call is TRBV12-3 or TRBV12-4, the J call TRBJ2-1, with TRBD2 identical over 8 bases. V was clipped by 2 bases and J by 2 bases; unmatched bases: 5. This CDR3 spans 16 amino acids. CDR3 residues: CASSLYQREPYNEQFF. CDR3 nucleotides: TGTGCCAGCAGTTTATATCAGCGGGAGCCCTACAATGAGCAGTTCTTC.

The J gene is TRBJ1-3, the V gene TRBV12-3 or TRBV12-4; D gene uncertain. Trimming left V 3 bases short and J 0 bases short, with 9 bases between. This CDR3 contains 15 residues. The DNA of the CDR3 is TGTGCCAGCAGTTTGGCGGTGATCTCTGGAAACACCATATATTTT. Translated, it gives CASSLAVISGNTIYF.

The chain employs TRBV20-1 and TRBJ2-1; 8 bases agree with TRBD2. Germline CDR1 DFQATT, CDR2 SNEGSKA (reference sequence). Losses at the gene ends were 7 bases for V and 2 bases for J; bases not matched to a gene: 7. The CDR3 is 14 amino acids. CDR3 in amino acids: CSGTGGGTYNEQFF. CDR3 DNA sequence: TGCAGTGGAACGGGCGGGGGGACCTACAATGAGCAGTTCTTC.

At least ten counts were recorded for this clonotype. The DNA of the CDR3 is TGTGCCAGCGGCAATACTGGGACGGGGAACACCGGGGAGCTGTTTTTT. It is translated as CASGNTGTGNTGELFF. J is TRBJ2-2 and V is TRBV7-6, with D perhaps TRBD1 or TRBD2 (5 bases each). Between the trimmed V and J ends, which lost 8 bases and 1 base, there was a span of 17 bases. CDR1 SGHVS and CDR2 FNYEAQ come from the germline V gene. CDR3 size: 16 residues. Combining the CDR3 with reference TRBV7-6 and TRBJ2-2 gives the whole variable domain GAGVSQSPRYKVTKRGQDVALRCDPISGHVSLYWYRQALGQGPEFLTYFNYEAQQDKSGLPNDRFSAERPEGSISTLTIQRTEQRDSAMYRCASGNTGTGNTGELFFGEGSRLTVL.

This clonotype was counted between two and nine times. The V gene is TRBV20-1, the J gene TRBJ1-4, with D perhaps TRBD1 (6 bases). The CDR3 is 15 amino acids. V was trimmed by 0 bases and J by 8 bases, leaving 16 bases between them. The germline gives CDR1 DFQATT, CDR2 SNEGSKA (reference sequence). DNA for the CDR3: TGCAGTGCTAGAGATTCCAGGGGCAAAGGAGAAAAACTGTTTTTT. It yields the protein CSARDSRGKGEKLFF.

This clonotype was found a few times. This chain joins TRBV29-1 and TRBJ1-4; a weak D match, TRBD1 (5 bases). CDR3 length: 13 amino acids. Germline V gene data show CDR1 as SQVTM and CDR2 as ANQGSEA. Trimming cost V 7 bases and J 2 bases, with 11 bases left between them. CDR3 DNA: TGCAGCGCTCTGACAGCCACTAATGAAAAACTGTTTTTT. It yields the protein CSALTATNEKLFF.

This clonotype turned up a few times. This sequence joins TRBV5-6 and TRBJ2-7; D unclear. V lost 3 bases and J lost 3, with 16 bases in between. From germline, CDR1 is SGHDT and CDR2 YYEEEE. CDR3 length equals 15 residues. CDR3 loop: CASSSVNRRHYEQYF. The CDR3 DNA sequence: TGTGCCAGCAGCTCCGTAAACCGACGGCACTACGAGCAGTACTTC.

V gene TRBV27 combines with J gene TRBJ2-3; no clear D. Germline CDR1 MNHEY, CDR2 SMNVEV (reference sequence). V dropped 8 bases and J dropped 7 bases, with 19 bases sitting between them. This CDR3 is 14 amino acids long. In DNA, the CDR3 is TGTGCCAGCTCCTGGGCAGCAGGCCCGTATACGCAGTATTTT. This gives the protein CASSWAAGPYTQYF.

The sample holds a few counts of this clonotype. The chain has TRBV7-9 and TRBJ2-1; weak D call: TRBD1 (5 bases). The CDR3 spans 14 residues. V was pared by 3 bases and J by 0 bases, with 6 bases between. Germline CDR1 SEHNR, CDR2 FQNEAQ (reference sequence). The CDR3 loop is CASSLTDSYNEQFF. The CDR3 nucleotides read TGTGCCAGCAGCTTGACAGACTCCTACAATGAGCAGTTCTTC. The whole variable domain, filled in from reference TRBV7-9 and TRBJ2-1, reads DTGVSQNPRHKITKRGQNVTFRCDPISEHNRLYWYRQTLGQGPEFLTYFQNEAQLEKSRLLSDRFSAERPKGSFSTLEIQRTEQGDSAMYLCASSLTDSYNEQFFGPGTRLTVL.